What follows are 13 T cell receptor beta chains derived from one specimen sequenced in a study of identical twins. TCRdb redid the calling of the 5' RACE reads with MiXCR, one entry per CDR3 protein. The profile covers 350,000 to 450,000 distinct CDR3 sequences, with around 18% appearing a single time and around 12% taken by the ten largest. The sample consisted of naive T cells sorted from blood. The receptors here all came from a man in his forties or fifties in good health.

This chain uses TRBV21-1 with TRBJ2-2; TRBD1, the table's D call, lacks a check against the DNA. TRBV21-1 is marked as a pseudogene. The CDR3 is 16 amino acids. This CDR3 is CASSKGGTGDTGELFF. As DNA, the CDR3 is TGTGCCAGCAGCAAGGGAGGGACAGGGGACACCGGGGAGCTGTTTTTT.

V gene TRBV4-1 combines with J gene TRBJ2-1; D not resolved. The CDR3 contains 14 residues. CDR1 and CDR2 (germline): MGHRA, YSYEKL. V was cut by 3 bases and J by 7 bases, with 13 bases left in between. CDR3 sequence (DNA): TGCGCCAGCAGCCACTTGGCAGGATCGAATGAGCAGTTCTTC. This encodes CASSHLAGSNEQFF.

This chain connects TRBV20-1 to TRBJ2-1; 7 nucleotides align to TRBD1. The CDR3 runs 16 residues. Germline V gene sequence: CDR1 DFQATT, CDR2 SNEGSKA (reference sequence). Trimming at V came to 0 bases and at J to 2 bases, leaving 7 bases not matched to a gene. The CDR3 nucleotides are TGCAGTGCTAGAGATACAGGGGCCACCCCCTACAATGAGCAGTTCTTC. This gives the protein CSARDTGATPYNEQFF.

The genes are TRBV4-3 and TRBJ2-7; 10 bases align to TRBD2. This CDR3 spans 20 amino acids. The germline V gene has CDR1 LGHNA and CDR2 YSLEER. V shed 1 base, J shed 1 base, and the junction held 16 bases outside the gene matches. The CDR3 bases are TGCGCCAGCAGCCAAGTTGCCCTAGCGGGGGCACAAGCGGGATCCTACGAGCAGTACTTC. It is translated as CASSQVALAGAQAGSYEQYF.

This clonotype occurred once. The chain recombines TRBV5-1 with TRBJ2-2; D is possibly TRBD1 or TRBD2 (5 bases each). The length of the CDR3 is 17 residues. Looked up from germline, CDR1 is SGHRS and CDR2 is YFSETQ. V lost 0 bases to trimming and J lost 5 bases, with 17 bases between them. CDR3 sequence reads: CASSLGPFGTSTGELFF. CDR3 DNA: TGCGCCAGCAGCTTGGGGCCCTTCGGGACCTCGACCGGGGAGCTGTTTTTT.

The CDR3 here is CASSLHGTDEKLFF. As DNA, the CDR3 is TGTGCCAGCAGTTTACACGGGACAGATGAAAAACTGTTTTTT. The rearrangement links TRBV12-3 or TRBV12-4 to TRBJ1-4; 7 bases map to TRBD1. This CDR3 spans 14 amino acids. V shed 2 bases and J 6 bases; nucleotides not matched to a gene: 3.

Only a few counts were recorded for this clonotype. The chain has TRBV24-1 and TRBJ2-7; the match to TRBD2 covers 7 bases. The CDR3 is made up of 15 amino acids. Unmatched junction bases numbered 2, after V lost 1 base and J lost 0 bases. Germline lookup yields CDR1 KGHDR and CDR2 SFDVKD. CDR3 residues: CATSDFKRGSYEQYF. The DNA for the CDR3 is TGTGCCACCAGTGATTTCAAGCGGGGCTCCTACGAGCAGTACTTC.

CDR3 nucleotides: TGCAGTGCTGCCTGGACAGCTAATCAGCCCCAGCATTTT. Translating it yields CSAAWTANQPQHF. The chain carries TRBV20-1 and TRBJ1-5; tentatively, D is TRBD1 (6 bases). The CDR3 length is 13 residues. CDR1 is DFQATT and CDR2 is SNEGSKA in the germline V gene (reference sequence). Trimming left V 5 bases short and J 4 bases short, with 12 bases between.

This clonotype came up many times. This rearrangement joins TRBV3-1 to TRBJ1-3; D not certain. The V and J ends lost 0 bases and 2 bases respectively, with 14 bases between them. In germline, CDR1 is LGHDT, CDR2 YNNKEL (reference sequence). This CDR3 has 17 residues. As DNA, the CDR3 is TGTGCCAGCAGCCAAGATTCAACAAGGAATACTGGAAACACCATATATTTT. Its translation is CASSQDSTRNTGNTIYF.

The genes are TRBV9 and TRBJ2-5; D is unclear. The CDR3 sequence is 14 residues long. The V end lost 3 bases, the J end lost 7 bases, and 16 bases lay between the germline ends. Germline V CDR1 and CDR2: SGDLS, YYNGEE. The CDR3, as DNA: TGTGCCAGCAGCGCCCAGGATAACGTTGCGACCCAGTACTTC. Amino acid sequence: CASSAQDNVATQYF.

This clonotype was seen a handful of times. This chain connects TRBV6-2 or TRBV6-3 to TRBJ2-7; D ambiguous. V gave up 6 bases and J gave up 6 bases, with 18 bases separating them. The V gene's germline CDR1 is MNHEY and CDR2 SVGEGT. This CDR3 has 14 amino acids. CDR3 DNA sequence: TGTGCCAGCAGATCCGTTCTAGATACACGCGAGCAGTACTTC. This sequence encodes CASRSVLDTREQYF.

There are a few counts of this clonotype. The chain is built from TRBV6-2 or TRBV6-3 and TRBJ2-5, with 10 nucleotides matching TRBD1. This CDR3 region has 15 residues. CDR1 and CDR2 (germline): MNHEY, SVGEGT. V gave up 6 bases and J gave up 4 bases; unmatched junction bases: 8. The DNA for the CDR3 is TGTGCCAGCAGCCCCATGACAGGGGGCCGAGAGACCCAGTACTTC. Its protein is CASSPMTGGRETQYF.

The V call is TRBV29-1, the J call TRBJ2-7; D ambiguous. The CDR3 sequence is 10 residues long. Germline V lookup: CDR1 SQVTM, CDR2 ANQGSEA. Trimming shortened V by 5 bases and J by 5 bases, and 7 bases separated the two germline ends. The CDR3 reads CSVYIHEQYF. CDR3 DNA: TGCAGCGTTTATATCCACGAGCAGTACTTC.